This T cell receptor (beta chain) was observed in a study of sequential checkpoint blockade in melanoma. This clone was seen more than once but under ten times. The protocol was immunoSEQ multiplex PCR, while the TCRdb copy is restricted to in-frame clones and leaves out a portion. The data show 7,000 or so clones, around 82% seen once. Trimming stripped 4 bases from V and 7 bases from J, with 22 bases between. The CDR3 spans 16 residues. The germline CDR1 and CDR2 sequences are SEHNR and FQNEAQ (reference sequence). Treatment defined: randomized to nivolumab then ipilimumab (arm A) or the reverse (arm B).

This sample comprised CD8+ T cells sorted from blood (inferred from file names), obtained from a patient given nivolumab and ipilimumab in sequence. The clonotype comes from a human donor with melanoma. The chain carries TRBV7-9 and TRBJ1-2; D not certain. Here the CDR3 DNA reads TGTGCCAGCAGCTCCTCCCTGATGTCTGGACTCGGTGGCTACACCTTC. Encoded protein: CASSSSLMSGLGGYTF.